These 5 T cell receptor beta chains came from one sample sequenced in a study of T cell responses to AZD1222 COVID-19 vaccine. Only in-frame clones appear in the TCRdb table, and some are missing; sequencing was by immunoSEQ multiplex PCR. The data contain about 160,000 clones, about 89% of them singletons. The sample was peripheral blood, taken on day 0 of AZD1222 vaccination. These receptors were taken from an adult in good health.

The gene calls are TRBV30 and TRBJ2-7, with 11 positions matching TRBD2. The germline V gene has CDR1 GTSNPN and CDR2 SVGIG (reference sequence). This CDR3 spans 14 amino acids. J gave up 7 bases and V 4 bases, and 9 bases lay outside the gene matches. The CDR3 loop reads CAWKVAGGPREQYF. The CDR3 DNA reads TGTGCCTGGAAAGTAGCGGGAGGGCCGAGGGAGCAGTACTTC.

The CDR3 spells CASSLVLSDSGNTIYF. The CDR3 DNA sequence: TGTGCCAGCAGCTTAGTTTTGTCAGACTCTGGAAACACCATATATTTT. The chain combines TRBV7-8 with TRBJ1-3; D gene uncertain. Deletions cut 1 base from V and 0 bases from J, with 10 bases between. The germline gives CDR1 SGHVS, CDR2 FQNEAQ. This CDR3 has 16 residues.

The chain employs TRBV6-5 and TRBJ2-7; unclear D gene. CDR1 is MNHEY, CDR2 SVGAGI, per germline. Trimming left V 5 bases short and J 3 bases short, with 8 bases between. The CDR3 is 12 amino acids. CDR3 in DNA: TGTGCCAGCAGTATTATGGACTACGAGCAGTACTTC. Amino acid sequence: CASSIMDYEQYF.

The V gene is TRBV27, the J gene TRBJ2-1, with a tentative D call TRBD2 (5 bases). Germline V gives CDR1 MNHEY, CDR2 SMNVEV (reference sequence). V lost 5 bases, J lost 7 bases, and 21 bases lay in between. This CDR3 spans 16 amino acids. CDR3 residues: CASSPPPEGRRNEQFF. CDR3 nucleotide sequence: TGTGCCAGCAGTCCGCCCCCAGAAGGGAGAAGGAATGAGCAGTTCTTC.

The chain has TRBV7-2 and TRBJ1-5, with TRBD1 matching 7 bases. CDR3 length: 15 residues. Germline loops: CDR1 SGHTA, CDR2 FQGNSA. V shed 4 bases, J shed 2 bases, and the junction held 5 bases outside the gene matches. In DNA, the CDR3 is TGTGCCAGCAGCTCGGGACAGACCGGCAATCAGCCCCAGCATTTT. Protein product: CASSSGQTGNQPQHF.